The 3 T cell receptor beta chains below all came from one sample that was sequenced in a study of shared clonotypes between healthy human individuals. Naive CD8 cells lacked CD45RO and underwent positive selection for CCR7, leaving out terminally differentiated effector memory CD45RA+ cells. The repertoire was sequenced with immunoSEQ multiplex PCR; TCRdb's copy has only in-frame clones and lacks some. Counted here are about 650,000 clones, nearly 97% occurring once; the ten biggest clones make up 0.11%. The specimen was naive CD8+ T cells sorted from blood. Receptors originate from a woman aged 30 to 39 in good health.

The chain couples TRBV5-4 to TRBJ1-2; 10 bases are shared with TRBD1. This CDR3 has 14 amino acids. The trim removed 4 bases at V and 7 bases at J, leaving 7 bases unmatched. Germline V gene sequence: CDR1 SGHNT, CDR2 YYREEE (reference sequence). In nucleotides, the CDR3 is TGTGCCAGCAGCGACCCGGGACAGGGGCCTGGCTACACCTTC. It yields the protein CASSDPGQGPGYTF.

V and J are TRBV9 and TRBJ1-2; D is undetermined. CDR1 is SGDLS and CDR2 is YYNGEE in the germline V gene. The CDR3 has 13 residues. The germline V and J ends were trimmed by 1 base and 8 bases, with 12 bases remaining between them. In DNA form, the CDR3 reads TGTGCCAGCAGCGTAACGCCAGGTCAGGGCTACACCTTC. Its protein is CASSVTPGQGYTF.

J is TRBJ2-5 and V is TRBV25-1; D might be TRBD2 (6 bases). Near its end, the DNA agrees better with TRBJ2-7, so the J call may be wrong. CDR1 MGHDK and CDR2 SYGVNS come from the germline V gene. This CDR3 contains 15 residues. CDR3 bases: TGTGCCAGCAGGAGTATAGCGGATCCCTCCTACGAGCAGTACTTC. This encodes CASRSIADPSYEQYF.